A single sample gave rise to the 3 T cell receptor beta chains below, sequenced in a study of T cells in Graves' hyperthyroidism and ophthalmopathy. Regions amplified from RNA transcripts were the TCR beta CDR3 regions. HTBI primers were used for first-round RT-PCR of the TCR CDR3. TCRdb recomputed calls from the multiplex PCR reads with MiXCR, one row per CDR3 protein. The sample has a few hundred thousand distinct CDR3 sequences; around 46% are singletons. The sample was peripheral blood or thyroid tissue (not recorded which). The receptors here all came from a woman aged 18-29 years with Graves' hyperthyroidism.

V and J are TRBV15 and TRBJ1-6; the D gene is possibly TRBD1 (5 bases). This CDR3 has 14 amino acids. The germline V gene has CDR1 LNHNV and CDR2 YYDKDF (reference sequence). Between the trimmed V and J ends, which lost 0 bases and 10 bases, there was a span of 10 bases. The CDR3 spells CATSRDRGESPLHF. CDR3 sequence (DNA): TGTGCCACCAGCAGAGATCGGGGGGAGTCACCCCTCCACTTT.

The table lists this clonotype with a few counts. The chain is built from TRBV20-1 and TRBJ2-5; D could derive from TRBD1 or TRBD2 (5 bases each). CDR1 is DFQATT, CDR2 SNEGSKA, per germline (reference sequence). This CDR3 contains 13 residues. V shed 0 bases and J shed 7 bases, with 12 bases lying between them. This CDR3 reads CSARDPWDGTQYF. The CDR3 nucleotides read TGCAGTGCTAGAGATCCGTGGGACGGGACCCAGTACTTC.

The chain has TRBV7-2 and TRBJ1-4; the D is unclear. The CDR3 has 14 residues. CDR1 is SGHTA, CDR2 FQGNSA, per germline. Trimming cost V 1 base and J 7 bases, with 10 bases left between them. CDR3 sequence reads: CASSLGGETEKLFF. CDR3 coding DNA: TGTGCCAGCAGCTTAGGAGGTGAGACTGAAAAACTGTTTTTT. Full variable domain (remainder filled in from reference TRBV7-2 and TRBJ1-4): GAGVSQSPSNKVTEKGKDVELRCDPISGHTALYWYRQSLGQGLEFLIYFQGNSAPDKSGLPSDRFSAERTGGSVSTLTIQRTQQEDSAVYLCASSLGGETEKLFFGSGTQLSVL.